The 27 T cell receptor beta chains given below trace back to one sample, sequenced in a study of cytomegalovirus exposure and HLA in healthy donors. PCR primers comprised 60 Vbeta and 13 Jbeta primers. Here immunoSEQ multiplex PCR was the method, and the copy in TCRdb shows in-frame clones only, minus some. In the table there are some 170,000 clones, almost 80% of which are singletons. What was sequenced was PBMCs. The receptor source for this set is a man aged 40-50 years in good health and CMV-seropositive.

This clone was seen a few times. This chain joins TRBV29-1 and TRBJ2-1; 12 bases are shared with TRBD1. J gave up 7 bases and V 4 bases, and 11 bases lay outside the gene matches. In germline, CDR1 is SQVTM, CDR2 ANQGSEA. The CDR3 runs to 16 residues. The CDR3 region has the DNA TGCAGCGTTGTCGGTTGGGACAGGGGGCTTGAGAATGAGCAGTTCTTC. It yields the protein CSVVGWDRGLENEQFF.

The J gene is TRBJ2-5, the V gene TRBV5-1; D ambiguous. V lost 0 bases and J lost 4, with 13 bases in between. Germline V gene data show CDR1 as SGHRS and CDR2 as YFSETQ. The CDR3 contains 15 residues. The CDR3: CASSLVVRYGETQYF. CDR3 coding DNA: TGCGCCAGCAGCTTGGTAGTGCGGTATGGAGAGACCCAGTACTTC.

The rearrangement uses TRBV7-9 and TRBJ1-2, with TRBD1 matching 8 bases. Germline CDR1 reads SEHNR; CDR2 reads FQNEAQ (reference sequence). V lost 4 bases to trimming and J lost 5 bases; unmatched junction nucleotides: 15. CDR3 length equals 17 residues. The CDR3 region is CASSSLPGTGPRYGYTF. The CDR3 DNA sequence: TGTGCCAGCAGCTCCCTTCCCGGGACAGGCCCACGTTATGGCTACACCTTC.

V and J are TRBV11-2 and TRBJ2-3, with a possible D match to TRBD2 (5 bases). Germline V gene data show CDR1 as SGHAT and CDR2 as FQNNGV. The CDR3 is 16 amino acids. V shed 3 bases and J shed 2 bases, with 15 bases lying between them. The CDR3 nucleotides are TGTGCCAGCAGCTTCGAACCAAGCGGTTACACAGATACGCAGTATTTT. Protein: CASSFEPSGYTDTQYF.

The chain links TRBV7-9 to TRBJ2-1, with 12 bases that match TRBD2. J was trimmed by 0 bases and V by 5 bases; bases with no gene match: 2. The CDR3 covers 16 residues. CDR1 and CDR2 from the germline V gene are SEHNR and FQNEAQ (reference sequence). CDR3 nucleotide sequence: TGTGCCAGCAGCCGGACTAGCGGGGTCTCCTACAATGAGCAGTTCTTC. Residues: CASSRTSGVSYNEQFF.

The chain uses TRBV6-1 and TRBJ2-1, with 7 nucleotides matching TRBD1. V trimming: 10 bases; J trimming: 3 bases; junction bases outside the gene matches: 12. The CDR3 spans 15 residues. Per the germline V gene, CDR1 is MNHNS and CDR2 is SASEGT. The CDR3 DNA follows: TGTGCCAACAGCAAAGGACAGGTTCACTACAATGAGCAGTTCTTC. Residues: CANSKGQVHYNEQFF.

The chain uses TRBV13 and TRBJ2-7; TRBD1 matches 10 bases. V was pared by 5 bases and J by 3 bases, with 7 bases of the junction left unmatched. The CDR3 runs to 15 residues. Germline assignment: CDR1 PRHDT and CDR2 FYEKMQ (reference sequence). This CDR3 reads CASSPGTGVSYEQYF. The CDR3 nucleotides read TGTGCCAGCAGCCCAGGGACAGGGGTGAGCTACGAGCAGTACTTC.

V usage is TRBV6-6 and J usage is TRBJ2-1; 13 nucleotides align to TRBD2. V trimming: 6 bases; J trimming: 8 bases; junction bases outside the gene matches: 7. Germline values: CDR1 MNHNY, CDR2 SVGAGI (reference sequence). The CDR3 contains 15 residues. The CDR3 DNA reads TGTGCCAGCAGCTCCGGACTAGCGGGAGCCCATGAGCAGTTCTTC. Residues: CASSSGLAGAHEQFF.

This clone was observed a few times. The chain employs TRBV13 and TRBJ2-5, with 11 positions matching TRBD2. Germline V gene lookup returns CDR1 PRHDT and CDR2 FYEKMQ (reference sequence). The V and J ends lost 3 bases and 5 bases, in that order; junction bases with no gene match: 2. The CDR3 runs to 14 residues. This CDR3 reads CASSFGLAGETQYF. The CDR3 coding sequence is TGTGCCAGCAGCTTTGGACTAGCGGGTGAGACCCAGTACTTC.

This clone has just a few counts. This chain joins TRBV2 and TRBJ2-5; D not resolved. V dropped 8 bases and J dropped 5 bases, with 15 bases sitting between them. CDR3 length: 13 residues. Per germline, CDR1 SNHLY and CDR2 FYNNEI. CDR3 in DNA: TGTGCCAGCGAGGTGTTGGGTTCGGAGACCCAGTACTTC. Its translation is CASEVLGSETQYF.

This sequence joins TRBV19 and TRBJ1-5, with D unclear. In germline, CDR1 is LNHDA, CDR2 SQIVND (reference sequence). The V and J ends lost 4 bases and 3 bases respectively, with 10 bases between them. The CDR3 covers 14 residues. CDR3 sequence (DNA): TGTGCCAGTAGTAAATACAGATCCAATCAGCCCCAGCATTTT. It codes for CASSKYRSNQPQHF.

J is TRBJ2-1 and V is TRBV5-5; TRBD2 agrees at 8 bases. CDR1 and CDR2 from the germline V gene are SGHKS and YYEKEE (reference sequence). V dropped 4 bases and J dropped 6; count of bases not matched to a gene: 3. This CDR3 spans 13 amino acids. The CDR3: CASSPGGSNEQFF. In DNA form, the CDR3 reads TGTGCCAGCAGCCCGGGGGGGTCCAATGAGCAGTTCTTC.

This clone was counted between two and nine times. The chain combines TRBV7-3 with TRBJ2-1, with 7 bases identical to TRBD2. Germline V gene sequence: CDR1 SGHTA, CDR2 FQGTGA. With V trimmed by 5 bases and J by 8 bases, 12 bases remained unmatched. The CDR3 is made up of 15 amino acids. This CDR3 reads CASSPRLDRGDEQFF. As DNA, the CDR3 is TGTGCCAGCAGCCCTCGACTAGATCGGGGGGATGAGCAGTTCTTC.

This clone was detected a few times. J is TRBJ2-7 and V is TRBV2, with 7 bases aligning to TRBD1. V lost 5 bases, J lost 5 bases, and 15 bases stayed unmatched. From germline, CDR1 is SNHLY and CDR2 FYNNEI. The CDR3 consists of 16 residues. CDR3 amino acids: CASSSDREGVLDEQYF. CDR3 DNA sequence: TGTGCCAGCAGTTCCGACAGGGAAGGGGTTTTGGACGAGCAGTACTTC.

The rearrangement links TRBV19 to TRBJ1-4, with TRBD1 matching over 12 bases. The V gene's germline CDR1 is LNHDA and CDR2 SQIVND (reference sequence). The CDR3 contains 17 residues. V trimming: 3 bases; J trimming: 6 bases; junction bases outside the gene matches: 8. In DNA, the CDR3 is TGTGCCAGTAGTATCGGGACAGGGGGCGGAGGGTATGAAAAACTGTTTTTT. This codes for CASSIGTGGGGYEKLFF.

CDR3 residues: CASSEMDSYQPQHF. CDR3 DNA: TGTGCCAGCAGTGAGATGGACAGCTATCAGCCCCAGCATTTT. The gene calls are TRBV6-5 and TRBJ1-5; D possibly corresponds to TRBD1 (6 bases). CDR1 and CDR2 (germline): MNHEY, SVGAGI. V lost 5 bases to trimming and J lost 5 bases, with 13 bases between them. This CDR3 contains 14 residues.

The gene calls are TRBV7-7 and TRBJ2-3, with 7 bases identical to TRBD2. The CDR3 has 14 residues. The germline V gene has CDR1 SSHAT and CDR2 FNYEAQ (reference sequence). V gave up 5 bases and J gave up 2 bases; unmatched junction bases: 4. CDR3 loop: CASSRGSHTDTQYF. DNA of the CDR3: TGTGCCAGCAGCCGCGGGAGCCACACAGATACGCAGTATTTT.

The chain couples TRBV7-9 to TRBJ2-3; 9 nucleotides agree with TRBD2. The CDR3 sequence is 16 residues long. J lost 2 bases, V lost 2 bases, and 5 bases had no gene match. Per the germline V gene, CDR1 is SEHNR and CDR2 is FQNEAQ (reference sequence). The CDR3 loop reads CASSLSGGRVTDTQYF. CDR3 nucleotide sequence: TGTGCCAGCAGCTTATCGGGCGGGAGGGTCACAGATACGCAGTATTTT.

The rearrangement joins TRBV30 to TRBJ2-5; TRBD2 matches at 7 bases. The CDR3 runs 14 residues. Germline V CDR1 and CDR2: GTSNPN, SVGIG (reference sequence). J was trimmed by 1 base and V by 2 bases; bases with no gene match: 4. CDR3: CAWSSGRLQETQYF. Written as DNA, the CDR3 is TGTGCCTGGAGTTCCGGGAGGCTCCAAGAGACCCAGTACTTC.

As concerns this clone: This CDR3 is also generated by other DNA sequences in the sample. The chain recombines TRBV29-1 with TRBJ1-5; D perhaps matches TRBD1 (5 bases). The V end lost 4 bases, the J end lost 4 bases, and 11 bases lay between the germline ends. The CDR3 has 13 amino acids. Per germline, CDR1 SQVTM and CDR2 ANQGSEA. CDR3 amino acids: CSVGQGGNQPQHF. DNA for the CDR3: TGCAGCGTTGGTCAGGGAGGGAATCAGCCCCAGCATTTT.

The rearrangement links TRBV2 to TRBJ2-5; no firm D call. The CDR3 runs to 12 residues. The germline CDR1 and CDR2 sequences are SNHLY and FYNNEI. Trimming removed 7 bases at V and 1 base at J, with 7 bases between. DNA of the CDR3: TGTGCCAGCAACAGAATCCAAGAGACCCAGTACTTC. Its protein is CASNRIQETQYF.

This rearrangement joins TRBV4-2 to TRBJ1-1; maybe TRBD1 (5 bases). V was shortened by 8 bases and J by 4 bases, with 11 bases between the two germline ends. The CDR3 runs to 12 residues. Germline loops: CDR1 LGHNA, CDR2 YNFKEQ. The CDR3 spells CASDFGGTEAFF. The CDR3 DNA reads TGTGCCAGCGACTTCGGGGGCACTGAAGCTTTCTTT.

A note on this clone: The same CDR3 also results from other DNA sequences found in this sample. CDR3 bases: TGTGCCAGCAGCGTAGTGGGCGGGAGGGCCAGCACCGGGGAGCTGTTTTTT. It yields the protein CASSVVGGRASTGELFF. The chain joins TRBV9 to TRBJ2-2, with 9 bases that match TRBD2. V lost 0 bases, J lost 4 bases, and 7 bases stayed unmatched. CDR3 length: 17 residues. Germline lookup yields CDR1 SGDLS and CDR2 YYNGEE.

In regard to this clone: In the same sample, other DNA sequences code for this CDR3. The rearrangement links TRBV18 to TRBJ2-7; possibly TRBD2 for D (6 bases). With 0 bases removed from V and 0 bases from J, the gap between germline ends came to 9 bases. Germline values: CDR1 KGHSH, CDR2 LQKENI. The CDR3 sequence is 15 residues long. The CDR3 DNA is TGTGCCAGCTCACCACCTAGCGGCAGCTCCTACGAGCAGTACTTC. Its protein is CASSPPSGSSYEQYF. Full variable domain (remainder filled in from reference TRBV18 and TRBJ2-7): NAGVMQNPRHLVRRRGQEARLRCSPMKGHSHVYWYRQLPEEGLKFMVYLQKENIIDESGMPKERFSAEFPKEGPSILRIQQVVRGDSAAYFCASSPPSGSSYEQYFGPGTRLTVT.

V and J are TRBV15 and TRBJ1-6; D might be TRBD1 (5 bases). V was trimmed by 8 bases and J by 4 bases, leaving 15 bases between them. The CDR3 length is 15 residues. Germline CDR1 reads LNHNV; CDR2 reads YYDKDF (reference sequence). The CDR3 bases are TGTGCCACCTCCCTTGGGGCAGGGTATAATTCACCCCTCCACTTT. As protein: CATSLGAGYNSPLHF.

The chain uses TRBV7-8 and TRBJ1-1; 8 nucleotides agree with TRBD1. The CDR3 is 14 residues long. Germline V CDR1 and CDR2: SGHVS, FQNEAQ. V was pared by 4 bases and J by 2 bases, with 3 bases of the junction left unmatched. CDR3 loop: CASSSAGGNTEAFF. The DNA for the CDR3 is TGTGCCAGCAGCTCAGCAGGGGGCAACACTGAAGCTTTCTTT.

This chain links TRBV5-5 with TRBJ1-5, with TRBD1 identical over 7 bases. V gave up 4 bases and J gave up 2 bases; unmatched junction bases: 6. Germline V gene lookup returns CDR1 SGHKS and CDR2 YYEKEE (reference sequence). The CDR3 runs to 15 residues. DNA for the CDR3: TGTGCCAGCAGCCCGGACAGGCATGGCAATCAGCCCCAGCATTTT. It encodes CASSPDRHGNQPQHF.